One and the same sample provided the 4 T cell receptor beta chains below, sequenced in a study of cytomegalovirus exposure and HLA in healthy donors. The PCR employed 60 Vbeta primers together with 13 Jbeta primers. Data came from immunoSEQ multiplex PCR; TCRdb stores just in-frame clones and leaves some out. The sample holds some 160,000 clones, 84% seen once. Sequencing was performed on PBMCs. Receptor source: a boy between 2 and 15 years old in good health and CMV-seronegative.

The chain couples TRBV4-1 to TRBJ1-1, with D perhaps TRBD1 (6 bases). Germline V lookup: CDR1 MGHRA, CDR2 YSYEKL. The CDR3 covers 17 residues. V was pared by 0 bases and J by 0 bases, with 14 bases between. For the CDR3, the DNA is TGCGCCAGCAGCCAAGATGGGGGTCAGGGGATGAACACTGAAGCTTTCTTT. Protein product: CASSQDGGQGMNTEAFF.

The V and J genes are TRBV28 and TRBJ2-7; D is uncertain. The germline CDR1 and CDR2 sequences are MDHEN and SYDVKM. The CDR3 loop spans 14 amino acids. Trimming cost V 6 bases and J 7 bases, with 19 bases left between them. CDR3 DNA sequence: TGTGCCAGCAGCTCATATACGGGTGATAATGAGCAGTACTTC. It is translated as CASSSYTGDNEQYF.

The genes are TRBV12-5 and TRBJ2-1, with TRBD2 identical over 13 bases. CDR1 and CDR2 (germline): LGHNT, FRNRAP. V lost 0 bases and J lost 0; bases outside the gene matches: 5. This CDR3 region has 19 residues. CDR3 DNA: TGTGCTAGTGGTTTGGTGGGGACTAGCGGGGCCAGCTCCTACAATGAGCAGTTCTTC. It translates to CASGLVGTSGASSYNEQFF.

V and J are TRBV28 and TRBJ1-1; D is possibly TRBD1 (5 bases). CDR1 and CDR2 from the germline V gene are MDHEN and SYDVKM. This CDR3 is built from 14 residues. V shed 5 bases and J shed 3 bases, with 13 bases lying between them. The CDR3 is CASSPSGGDTEAFF. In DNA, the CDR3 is TGTGCCAGCAGTCCCTCGGGGGGGGACACTGAAGCTTTCTTT.